Listed here are 32 T cell receptor beta chains from one sample, sequenced in a study of blood T cell repertoires in COVID-19. TCRdb's copy holds only in-frame clones and misses some; the assay was immunoSEQ multiplex PCR. The data contain approximately 110,000 clones, about four fifths of them singletons. Source material: peripheral blood. The receptors were gathered from an elderly man with acute or convalescent COVID-19.

This clone was detected ten times or more. The chain uses TRBV9 and TRBJ1-3; TRBD1 aligns across 7 bases. The CDR3 sequence is 15 residues long. The germline gives CDR1 SGDLS, CDR2 YYNGEE. V lost 2 bases to trimming and J lost 4 bases; unmatched junction nucleotides: 6. As DNA, the CDR3 is TGTGCCAGCAGCGTCGGCGACAGGGAGGGAAACACCATATATTTT. Its protein is CASSVGDREGNTIYF.

The V and J genes are TRBV27 and TRBJ1-2; D ambiguous. CDR1 MNHEY and CDR2 SMNVEV come from the germline V gene (reference sequence). With 0 bases removed from V and 6 bases from J, the gap between germline ends came to 11 bases. The CDR3 length is 14 residues. The CDR3 DNA reads as TGTGCCAGCAGTTTATCTGTTCGGGAGGATGGCTACACCTTC. Residues: CASSLSVREDGYTF.

This clone came up many times. This rearrangement joins TRBV18 to TRBJ2-1; 9 bases align to TRBD2. CDR3 length equals 15 residues. V shed 2 bases and J 6 bases; nucleotides not matched to a gene: 5. CDR1 is KGHSH and CDR2 is LQKENI in the germline V gene. The CDR3 sequence: CASSPIAGVSNEQFF. The CDR3 DNA is TGTGCCAGCTCACCAATAGCGGGAGTCAGCAATGAGCAGTTCTTC.

The V call is TRBV18, the J call TRBJ1-1, with D possibly being TRBD1 (5 bases). Germline CDR1 is KGHSH and CDR2 is LQKENI. V was clipped by 3 bases and J by 0 bases, with 5 bases between them. This CDR3 comprises 13 residues. For the CDR3, the DNA is TGTGCCAGCTCACCGACAGTGAACACTGAAGCTTTCTTT. Translated: CASSPTVNTEAFF.

The J gene is TRBJ2-5, the V gene TRBV5-1; D possibly corresponds to TRBD1 (7 bases). The germline CDR1 and CDR2 sequences are SGHRS and YFSETQ. The CDR3 extends over 14 amino acids. V was clipped by 6 bases and J by 1 base, with 13 bases between them. CDR3 in amino acids: CASTGGNSQETQYF. In nucleotides, the CDR3 is TGCGCCAGCACAGGGGGGAACTCCCAAGAGACCCAGTACTTC. The full variable domain, completed using reference TRBV5-1 and TRBJ2-5, is KAGVTQTPRYLIKTRGQQVTLSCSPISGHRSVSWYQQTPGQGLQFLFEYFSETQRNKGNFPGRFSGRQFSNSRSEMNVSTLELGDSALYLCASTGGNSQETQYFGPGTRLLVL.

Turning to this clone: Other DNA sequences within the sample encode an identical CDR3. V is TRBV18 and J is TRBJ1-1; 9 positions match TRBD1. The trim removed 3 bases at V and 5 bases at J, leaving 4 bases unmatched. CDR1 is KGHSH and CDR2 is LQKENI in the germline V gene. The CDR3 is 14 amino acids. This chain's CDR3 is CASSPRTGDTEAFF. The CDR3 coding sequence is TGTGCCAGCTCACCCCGGACAGGGGATACTGAAGCTTTCTTT.

CDR3 region: CAWSVNSRPGGYTF. The CDR3 DNA reads as TGTGCCTGGAGTGTAAATTCGCGGCCGGGTGGCTACACCTTC. The gene calls are TRBV30 and TRBJ1-2, with unresolved D. Deletions cut 0 bases from V and 7 bases from J, with 15 bases between. Germline CDR1 is GTSNPN and CDR2 is SVGIG (reference sequence). The length of the CDR3 is 14 residues.

The gene calls are TRBV5-5 and TRBJ1-6, with 10 bases matching TRBD1. This CDR3 is built from 16 residues. Germline V gene sequence: CDR1 SGHKS, CDR2 YYEKEE (reference sequence). The J segment lost 8 bases and the V segment lost 1 base, leaving 6 bases of the junction unmatched. The CDR3 DNA follows: TGTGCCAGCAGCTTGTTCTCGACAGGGGGCTATTCACCCCTCCACTTT. It is translated as CASSLFSTGGYSPLHF.

This chain uses TRBV3-1 (or the pseudogene TRBV3-2) with TRBJ2-1; D gene ambiguous. The V end was cut by 1 base, the J end by 13 bases, with 8 bases between. The CDR3 is 11 residues long. The germline V gene has CDR1 LGHDT and CDR2 YNNKEL (reference sequence). The CDR3 nucleotides read TGTGCCAGCAGCCAAGTAGAAAAACAGTTCTTC. It specifies CASSQVEKQFF.

The chain links TRBV28 to TRBJ1-5, with TRBD1 matching over 7 bases. V shed 6 bases, J shed 4 bases, and the junction held 9 bases outside the gene matches. Per the germline V gene, CDR1 is MDHEN and CDR2 is SYDVKM. The CDR3 loop spans 15 amino acids. CDR3 in DNA: TGTGCCAGCAGCCTACAGGGGCGGCCGAATCAGCCCCAGCATTTT. It translates to CASSLQGRPNQPQHF.

The V call is TRBV19, the J call TRBJ2-1, with 11 nucleotides matching TRBD2. With V trimmed by 0 bases and J by 6 bases, 10 bases remained unmatched. Germline CDR1 and CDR2: LNHDA and SQIVND (reference sequence). The CDR3 has 18 amino acids. The CDR3 DNA is TGTGCCAGTAGTATAGAAGGGCTAGCGGGAGGCTCCCGCAATGAGCAGTTCTTC. Protein: CASSIEGLAGGSRNEQFF.

The chain has TRBV27 and TRBJ2-1; D possibly corresponds to TRBD2 (6 bases). Germline V CDR1 and CDR2: MNHEY, SMNVEV (reference sequence). V shed 7 bases and J shed 8 bases, with 27 bases lying between them. The CDR3 sequence is 17 residues long. Here the CDR3 reads CASTPSVQRAYGDEQFF. Here the CDR3 DNA reads TGTGCCAGCACCCCCTCGGTTCAGCGGGCCTATGGAGATGAGCAGTTCTTC.

This rearrangement joins TRBV5-1 to TRBJ2-2, with D perhaps matching TRBD2 (6 bases). Germline V gene sequence: CDR1 SGHRS, CDR2 YFSETQ. The V end lost 6 bases, the J end lost 2 bases, and 8 bases lay between the germline ends. The CDR3 is made up of 13 amino acids. This CDR3 reads CASMRENTGELFF. As DNA, the CDR3 is TGCGCCAGCATGCGGGAAAACACCGGGGAGCTGTTTTTT.

The rearrangement links TRBV19 to TRBJ2-1, with 8 bases fitting TRBD2. This CDR3 region has 15 residues. V dropped 6 bases and J dropped 4; count of bases not matched to a gene: 8. Germline CDR1 LNHDA, CDR2 SQIVND (reference sequence). CDR3 coding DNA: TGTGCCAGTAGAAAGGTATCTAGCGGGTACAATGAGCAGTTCTTC. Translating gives CASRKVSSGYNEQFF.

This sequence joins TRBV7-9 and TRBJ2-7; 10 bases line up with TRBD1. The CDR3 runs 16 residues. The germline CDR1 and CDR2 sequences are SEHNR and FQNEAQ (reference sequence). V was pared by 1 base and J by 2 bases, with 5 bases of the junction left unmatched. The CDR3 nucleotides are TGTGCCAGCAGCTTAGGCCCGGGACAGGGGCCCTACGAGCAGTACTTC. This codes for CASSLGPGQGPYEQYF.

The J gene is TRBJ1-2, the V gene TRBV6-5; 8 positions match TRBD1. The CDR3 sequence is 13 residues long. The V segment lost 5 bases and the J segment 3 bases; nucleotides outside the gene matches: 2. CDR1 and CDR2 (germline): MNHEY, SVGAGI. The CDR3, as DNA: TGTGCCAGCAGTAAACAGGGGGACTATGGCTACACCTTC. This translates into CASSKQGDYGYTF.

This clone was seen only a few times. V gene TRBV30 combines with J gene TRBJ1-1; D is undetermined. There are 14 residues in the CDR3. Germline V gene sequence: CDR1 GTSNPN, CDR2 SVGIG (reference sequence). V was shortened by 0 bases and J by 5 bases, with 13 bases between the two germline ends. CDR3 sequence (DNA): TGTGCCTGGAGTGTACCCGGACTGAGGACTGAAGCTTTCTTT. This encodes CAWSVPGLRTEAFF.

V is TRBV7-9 and J is TRBJ1-4; TRBD1 might be the D (6 bases). CDR1 and CDR2 (germline): SEHNR, FQNEAQ (reference sequence). V was pared by 2 bases and J by 8 bases, with 9 bases between. The CDR3 totals 13 residues. The chain's CDR3 is CASSLYRVEKLFF. CDR3 sequence (DNA): TGTGCCAGCAGCTTATACAGGGTCGAAAAACTGTTTTTT.

A remark on this clone: Distinct nucleotide sequences in the sample also encode this CDR3. The gene calls are TRBV18 and TRBJ1-1; perhaps TRBD1 as D (5 bases). The CDR3 sequence is 14 residues long. The V and J ends lost 3 bases and 0 bases respectively, with 8 bases between them. Germline V gives CDR1 KGHSH, CDR2 LQKENI. This chain's CDR3 is CASSPQGLNTEAFF. The CDR3 nucleotides read TGTGCCAGCTCACCGCAGGGCCTGAACACTGAAGCTTTCTTT.

This rearrangement joins TRBV19 to TRBJ1-2; D is uncertain. The CDR3 sequence is 14 residues long. The V end lost 2 bases, the J end lost 2 bases, and 9 bases lay between the germline ends. In germline, CDR1 is LNHDA, CDR2 SQIVND (reference sequence). The CDR3 DNA reads TGTGCCAGTAGTATAAATGCGGCAAACTATGGCTACACCTTC. Translating gives CASSINAANYGYTF. The whole variable domain, remainder taken from reference TRBV19 and TRBJ1-2, is DGGITQSPKYLFRKEGQNVTLSCEQNLNHDAMYWYRQDPGQGLRLIYYSQIVNDFQKGDIAEGYSVSREKKESFPLTVTSAQKNPTAFYLCASSINAANYGYTFGSGTRLTVV.

The chain is built from TRBV24-1 and TRBJ2-1, with TRBD1 identical over 8 bases. Trimming removed 6 bases from V and 8 bases from J; junction bases left unmatched: 11. The CDR3 sequence is 15 residues long. Germline-derived CDR1 and CDR2 are KGHDR and SFDVKD. This chain's CDR3 is CATSNTGTGGDEQFF. The CDR3, as DNA: TGTGCCACCAGTAACACCGGGACAGGTGGGGATGAGCAGTTCTTC.

This chain connects TRBV10-3 to TRBJ2-5, with D possibly TRBD1 on 5 matching bases. The germline CDR1 and CDR2 sequences are ENHRY and SYGVKD. The V end lost 2 bases, the J end lost 2 bases, and 6 bases lay between the germline ends. This CDR3 has 13 residues. The chain's CDR3 is CAISERQQETQYF. The CDR3 bases are TGTGCCATCAGTGAGCGACAGCAAGAGACCCAGTACTTC.

The chain employs TRBV28 and TRBJ1-4; D is unclear. The V end was cut by 4 bases, the J end by 4 bases, with 7 bases between. Germline V gene lookup returns CDR1 MDHEN and CDR2 SYDVKM. The CDR3 consists of 13 residues. The CDR3 DNA reads as TGTGCCAGCAGTTCCGGACTTAATGAAAAACTGTTTTTT. Amino acid sequence: CASSSGLNEKLFF. Together with reference TRBV28 and TRBJ1-4, the CDR3 gives the full variable domain: DVKVTQSSRYLVKRTGEKVFLECVQDMDHENMFWYRQDPGLGLRLIYFSYDVKMKEKGDIPEGYSVSREKKERFSLILESASTNQTSMYLCASSSGLNEKLFFGSGTQLSVL.

V gene TRBV7-3 combines with J gene TRBJ2-1; TRBD2 agrees at 7 bases. The CDR3 runs 13 residues. Trimming removed 10 bases from V and 4 bases from J; junction bases left unmatched: 7. The germline CDR1 and CDR2 sequences are SGHTA and FQGTGA. The CDR3 reads CATAASGYNEQFF. The DNA for the CDR3 is TGTGCCACCGCGGCTAGCGGTTACAATGAGCAGTTCTTC. The full variable domain, completed using reference TRBV7-3 and TRBJ2-1, is GAGVSQTPSNKVTEKGKYVELRCDPISGHTALYWYRQSLGQGPEFLIYFQGTGAADDSGLPNDRFFAVRPEGSVSTLKIQRTERGDSAVYLCATAASGYNEQFFGPGTRLTVL.

CDR3 sequence (DNA): TGTGCCAGCCGGGGTAGCTCCTACAATGAGCAGTTCTTC. This gives the protein CASRGSSYNEQFF. The chain uses TRBV28 and TRBJ2-1; TRBD2 is a possible D gene (5 bases). The CDR3 extends over 13 amino acids. V lost 8 bases and J 0 bases, leaving 8 bases between the germline ends. Germline V gives CDR1 MDHEN, CDR2 SYDVKM.

This clone occurred once. The genes are TRBV11-3 and TRBJ2-1; 9 bases match TRBD2. The CDR3 has 15 residues. V shed 5 bases, J shed 7 bases, and the junction held 9 bases outside the gene matches. Germline CDR1 and CDR2: SGHNT and YENEEA. The CDR3 bases are TGTGCCAGCAGCGGGGCGGGAGGGCCTCTGAATGAGCAGTTCTTC. Translated: CASSGAGGPLNEQFF.

The rearrangement joins TRBV6-2 or TRBV6-3 to TRBJ1-4; TRBD1 matches 8 bases. V lost 4 bases, J lost 10 bases, and 8 bases stayed unmatched. This CDR3 has 14 amino acids. The germline V gene encodes CDR1 MNHEY and CDR2 SVGEGT. CDR3 amino acids: CASSSITGGGKLFF. DNA of the CDR3: TGTGCCAGCAGTTCCATAACAGGGGGAGGAAAACTGTTTTTT.

The chain couples TRBV5-1 to TRBJ1-1; TRBD1 agrees at 8 bases. Germline assignment: CDR1 SGHRS and CDR2 YFSETQ. This CDR3 region has 12 residues. J lost 11 bases, V lost 2 bases, and 5 bases had no gene match. CDR3 residues: CASSFDRGDAFF. CDR3 DNA sequence: TGCGCCAGCAGCTTCGACAGGGGTGATGCTTTCTTT.

V is TRBV5-6 and J is TRBJ1-1; D unresolved. This CDR3 is built from 15 residues. Germline-derived CDR1 and CDR2 are SGHDT and YYEEEE. V gave up 0 bases and J gave up 4 bases, with 13 bases separating them. The CDR3 DNA is TGTGCCAGCAGCTTGGAGACGGGGATGGGCACTGAAGCTTTCTTT. Translated: CASSLETGMGTEAFF.

J is TRBJ2-1 and V is TRBV5-1; perhaps TRBD1 as D (5 bases). The CDR3 runs 16 residues. Trimming pared 0 bases from V and 4 bases from J, leaving 14 bases between. Germline CDR1 is SGHRS and CDR2 is YFSETQ. The CDR3 nucleotides are TGCGCCAGCAGCTTGGAGGGGCCCCCGAATTACAATGAGCAGTTCTTC. Translating gives CASSLEGPPNYNEQFF.

V and J are TRBV5-1 and TRBJ2-2; 7 bases map to TRBD1. This CDR3 is 18 amino acids long. The junction had 8 bases not matched to a gene; V was cut back by 0 bases and J by 0 bases. Germline CDR1 is SGHRS and CDR2 is YFSETQ. The CDR3 nucleotides read TGCGCCAGCAGCTTGGTTTCGACAGGGAATCCGAACACCGGGGAGCTGTTTTTT. Translating gives CASSLVSTGNPNTGELFF. The entire variable domain, with the rest obtained from reference TRBV5-1 and TRBJ2-2, is as follows: KAGVTQTPRYLIKTRGQQVTLSCSPISGHRSVSWYQQTPGQGLQFLFEYFSETQRNKGNFPGRFSGRQFSNSRSEMNVSTLELGDSALYLCASSLVSTGNPNTGELFFGEGSRLTVL.

This chain uses TRBV19 with TRBJ1-6; 10 bases match TRBD1. V lost 3 bases, J lost 7 bases, and 3 bases stayed unmatched. The CDR3 covers 15 residues. Germline CDR1 is LNHDA and CDR2 is SQIVND (reference sequence). This CDR3 is CASSIGTGANSPLHF. In nucleotides, the CDR3 is TGTGCCAGTAGTATCGGGACAGGGGCAAATTCACCCCTCCACTTT.